A single sample is the source of the 15 T cell receptor beta chains below, sequenced in a study of monozygotic twins with inflammatory bowel disease. TCRdb re-called the 5' RACE reads; one entry per CDR3 protein, DNA not given. The sample table includes 80,000 or so distinct CDR3 sequences. The material sequenced was blood. These receptor sequences come from a human donor with ulcerative colitis or Crohn's disease, or a healthy co-twin of an affected twin (not recorded which).

The chain has TRBV4-1 and TRBJ1-6; TCRdb's D call of TRBD1 is untestable without DNA. This CDR3 is 15 amino acids long. Germline loops: CDR1 MGHRA, CDR2 YSYEKL. The CDR3 sequence: CASSPIDRGLSPLHF.

The genes are TRBV12-3 or TRBV12-4 and TRBJ2-7; the TCRdb call, TRBD2, lacks DNA for checking. The CDR3 is 14 residues long. CDR3: CASSLTPRRGEQYF.

The gene calls are TRBV7-8 and TRBJ1-1. The CDR3 contains 13 residues. CDR1 is SGHVS and CDR2 is FQNEAQ in the germline V gene. This CDR3 reads CASRGFMDTEAFF. Combining the CDR3 with reference TRBV7-8 and TRBJ1-1 gives the whole variable domain GAGVSQSPRYKVAKRGQDVALRCDPISGHVSLFWYQQALGQGPEFLTYFQNEAQLDKSGLPSDRFFAERPEGSVSTLKIQRTQQEDSAVYLCASRGFMDTEAFFGQGTRLTVV.

This chain uses TRBV12-3 or TRBV12-4 with TRBJ2-2; TCRdb designates TRBD2, a call that cannot be tested without DNA. The length of the CDR3 is 16 residues. The CDR3 reads CASSLGLGIYTGELFF.

This chain connects TRBV7-6 to TRBJ2-2. The CDR3 runs 15 residues. The germline gives CDR1 SGHVS, CDR2 FNYEAQ. The CDR3 loop is CASSLGTVKTGELFF. The variable domain in full, completed from reference TRBV7-6 and TRBJ2-2, reads GAGVSQSPRYKVTKRGQDVALRCDPISGHVSLYWYRQALGQGPEFLTYFNYEAQQDKSGLPNDRFSAERPEGSISTLTIQRTEQRDSAMYRCASSLGTVKTGELFFGEGSRLTVL.

The chain is built from TRBV12-3 or TRBV12-4 and TRBJ1-5; TCRdb gives TRBD1 as the D gene, but with no DNA this cannot be confirmed. This CDR3 comprises 16 residues. The CDR3 region is CASSLPQTGTNQPQHF.

The chain joins TRBV5-1 to TRBJ2-3; TCRdb calls TRBD2, which cannot be checked without DNA. The CDR3 is 15 residues long. In germline, CDR1 is SGHRS, CDR2 YFSETQ. CDR3 sequence: CASSLELPGTDTQYF.

V usage is TRBV13 and J usage is TRBJ2-7; TCRdb's D call of TRBD1 is untestable without DNA. Per the germline V gene, CDR1 is PRHDT and CDR2 is FYEKMQ (reference sequence). The CDR3 sequence is 15 residues long. CDR3: CASSLGLDRVGEQYF. Variable domain in full (rest from reference TRBV13 and TRBJ2-7): AAGVIQSPRHLIKEKRETATLKCYPIPRHDTVYWYQQGPGQDPQFLISFYEKMQSDKGSIPDRFSAQQFSDYHSELNMSSLELGDSALYFCASSLGLDRVGEQYFGPGTRLTVT.

The V call is TRBV28, the J call TRBJ1-1; the TCRdb D gene call, TRBD1, has no DNA to confirm it. The CDR3 loop spans 11 amino acids. Germline V CDR1 and CDR2: MDHEN, SYDVKM. The CDR3 protein is CASSLGGASVF.

This rearrangement joins TRBV12-3 or TRBV12-4 to TRBJ1-1. This CDR3 is built from 13 residues. CDR3: CASSRTAGSEAFF.

The V and J genes are TRBV6-2 or TRBV6-3 and TRBJ1-1. Germline CDR1 is MNHEY and CDR2 is SVGEGT. The CDR3 is made up of 14 amino acids. CDR3 residues: CASSYVGMNTEAFF.

The chain recombines TRBV12-3 or TRBV12-4 with TRBJ1-2; TCRdb gives TRBD1 as the D gene, but with no DNA this cannot be confirmed. CDR3 length equals 17 residues. CDR3 region: CASSSLRDTGANYGYTF.

Here the CDR3 reads CASAGQDPYEQYF. The rearrangement joins TRBV2 to TRBJ2-7. Germline assignment: CDR1 SNHLY and CDR2 FYNNEI. The CDR3 runs to 13 residues. Drawing the rest from reference TRBV2 and TRBJ2-7, the complete variable domain is EPEVTQTPSHQVTQMGQEVILRCVPISNHLYFYWYRQILGQKVEFLVSFYNNEISEKSEIFDDQFSVERPDGSNFTLKIRSTKLEDSAMYFCASAGQDPYEQYFGPGTRLTVT.

The chain employs TRBV6-6 and TRBJ1-6; the TCRdb call, TRBD1, lacks DNA for checking. This CDR3 is 14 amino acids long. Germline lookup yields CDR1 MNHNY and CDR2 SVGAGI (reference sequence). CDR3: CASSTGTGFSPLHF.

This chain joins TRBV5-1 and TRBJ2-7. The length of the CDR3 is 12 residues. Germline CDR1 is SGHRS and CDR2 is YFSETQ. The chain's CDR3 is CASSFAGYEQYF.